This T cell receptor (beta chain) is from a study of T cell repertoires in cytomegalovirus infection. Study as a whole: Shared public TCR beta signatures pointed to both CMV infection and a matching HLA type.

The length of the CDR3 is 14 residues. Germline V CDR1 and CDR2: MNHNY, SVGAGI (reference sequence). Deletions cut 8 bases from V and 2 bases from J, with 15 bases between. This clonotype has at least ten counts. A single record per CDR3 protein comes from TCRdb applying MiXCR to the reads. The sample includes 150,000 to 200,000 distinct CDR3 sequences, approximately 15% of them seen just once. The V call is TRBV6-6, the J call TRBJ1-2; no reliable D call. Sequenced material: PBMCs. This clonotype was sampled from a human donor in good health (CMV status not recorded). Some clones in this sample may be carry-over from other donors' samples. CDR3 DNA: TGTGCCAGCGGCCCTAGCAGCCAAAACTATGGCTACACCTTC. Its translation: CASGPSSQNYGYTF.